Detailed here is one TCR beta chain. With 1 base removed from V and 8 bases from J, the gap between germline ends came to 14 bases. The CDR3 length is 14 residues. Germline V lookup: CDR1 MNHEY, CDR2 SVGAGI. This record belongs to a study of T cell changes during pregnancy in multiple sclerosis. The protocol was immunoSEQ multiplex PCR, while the TCRdb copy is restricted to in-frame clones and leaves out a portion. The data show 45,000 or so clones, 95% to 97% seen once. The origin of this receptor is a female donor with multiple sclerosis, enrolled in a pregnancy study. V usage is TRBV6-5 and J usage is TRBJ1-2; TRBD1 might be the D (6 bases). The sample consisted of peripheral blood, taken in the second trimester of pregnancy. The CDR3 sequence is CASSYYRVRGGYTF. CDR3 in DNA: TGTGCCAGCAGTTACTACAGGGTCCGCGGGGGCTACACCTTC.